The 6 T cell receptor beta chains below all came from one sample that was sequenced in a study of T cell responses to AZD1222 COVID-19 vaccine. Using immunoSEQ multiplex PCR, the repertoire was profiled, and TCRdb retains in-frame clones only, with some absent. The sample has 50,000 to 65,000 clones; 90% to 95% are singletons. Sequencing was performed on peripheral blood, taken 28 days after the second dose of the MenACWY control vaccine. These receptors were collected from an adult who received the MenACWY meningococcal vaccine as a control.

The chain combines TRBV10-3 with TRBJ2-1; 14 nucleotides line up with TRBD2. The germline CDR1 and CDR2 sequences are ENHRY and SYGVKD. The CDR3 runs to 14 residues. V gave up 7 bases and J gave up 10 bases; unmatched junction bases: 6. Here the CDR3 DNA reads TGTGCCATCACCGGACTAGCGGGAGGAGGGGAGCAGTTCTTC. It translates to CAITGLAGGGEQFF.

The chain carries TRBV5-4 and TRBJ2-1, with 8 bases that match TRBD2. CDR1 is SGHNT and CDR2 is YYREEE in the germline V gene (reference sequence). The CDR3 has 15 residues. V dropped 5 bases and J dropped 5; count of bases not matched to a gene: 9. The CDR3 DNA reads TGTGCCAGCAGGTCCGGGAGGGCCTTTAACAATGAGCAGTTCTTC. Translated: CASRSGRAFNNEQFF. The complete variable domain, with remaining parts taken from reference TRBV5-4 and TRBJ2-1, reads ETGVTQSPTHLIKTRGQQVTLRCSSQSGHNTVSWYQQALGQGPQFIFQYYREEENGRGNFPPRFSGLQFPNYSSELNVNALELDDSALYLCASRSGRAFNNEQFFGPGTRLTVL.

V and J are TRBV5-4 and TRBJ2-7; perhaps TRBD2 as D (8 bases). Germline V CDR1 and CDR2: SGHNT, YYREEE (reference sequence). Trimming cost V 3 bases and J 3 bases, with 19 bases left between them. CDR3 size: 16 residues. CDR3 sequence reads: CASSSQGGAGVYEQYF. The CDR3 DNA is TGTGCCAGCAGCTCCCAGGGGGGAGCGGGAGTCTACGAGCAGTACTTC.

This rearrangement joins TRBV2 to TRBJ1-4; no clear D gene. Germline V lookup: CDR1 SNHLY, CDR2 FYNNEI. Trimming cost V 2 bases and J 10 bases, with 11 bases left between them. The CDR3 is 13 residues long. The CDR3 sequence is CASSESTEGKLFF. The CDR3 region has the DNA TGTGCCAGCAGTGAATCCACAGAGGGAAAACTGTTTTTT. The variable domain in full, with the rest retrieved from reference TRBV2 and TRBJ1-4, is EPEVTQTPSHQVTQMGQEVILRCVPISNHLYFYWYRQILGQKVEFLVSFYNNEISEKSEIFDDQFSVERPDGSNFTLKIRSTKLEDSAMYFCASSESTEGKLFFGSGTQLSVL.

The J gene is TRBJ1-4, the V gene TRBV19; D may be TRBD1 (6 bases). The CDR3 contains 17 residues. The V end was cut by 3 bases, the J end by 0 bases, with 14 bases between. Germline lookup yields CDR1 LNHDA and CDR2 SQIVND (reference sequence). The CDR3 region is CASSMGTSFSTNEKLFF. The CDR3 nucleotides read TGTGCCAGTAGTATGGGGACATCTTTTTCAACTAATGAAAAACTGTTTTTT.

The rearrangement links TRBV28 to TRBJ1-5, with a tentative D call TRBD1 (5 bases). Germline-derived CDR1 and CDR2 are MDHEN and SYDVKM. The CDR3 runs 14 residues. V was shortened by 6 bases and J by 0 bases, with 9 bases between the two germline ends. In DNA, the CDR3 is TGTGCCAGCAGGGGGACGATTAGCAATCAGCCCCAGCATTTT. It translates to CASRGTISNQPQHF.